A single sample gave rise to the 25 T cell receptor beta chains below, sequenced in a study of T cell changes during pregnancy in multiple sclerosis (dated by TCRdb to the late 2010s). The method was the immunoSEQ multiplex PCR assay. This is the immuneACCESS table as TCRdb keeps it, with only in-frame sequences that have V and J called. A part of the clones is gone; compared with another copy, unresolved V genes explain less than half, and the rest is unexplained. This sample has some 60,000 clones in its table, and about nine tenths of those were observed once. The ten top clones hold around 2.1% of the sample. The source was peripheral blood, collected in the first trimester of pregnancy. The receptors come from a female donor in good health, enrolled as a control in a pregnancy study.

The rearrangement joins TRBV19 to TRBJ2-7; D is uncertain. Between the trimmed V and J ends, which lost 5 bases and 0 bases, there was a span of 5 bases. Looked up from germline, CDR1 is LNHDA and CDR2 is SQIVND (reference sequence). This CDR3 spans 12 amino acids. Here the CDR3 reads CASSSYSYEQYF. The CDR3 DNA follows: TGTGCCAGTAGTTCCTACTCCTACGAGCAGTACTTC.

The chain joins TRBV7-2 to TRBJ1-5; no definite D call. Per the germline V gene, CDR1 is SGHTA and CDR2 is FQGNSA. Trimming took 1 base from V and 15 from J, leaving 10 bases between them. This CDR3 has 11 amino acids. DNA for the CDR3: TGTGCCAGCAGCTTAGGGGCCCTGCTGCATTTT. Residues: CASSLGALLHF.

As DNA, the CDR3 is TGTGCCAGCGGTCTTGTTAGCTACGAGCAGTACTTC. Translating it yields CASGLVSYEQYF. V gene TRBV28 combines with J gene TRBJ2-7, with D unresolved. Germline V gives CDR1 MDHEN, CDR2 SYDVKM. Between the trimmed V and J ends, which lost 8 bases and 3 bases, there was a span of 11 bases. The CDR3 length is 12 residues.

J is TRBJ2-3 and V is TRBV5-1; 9 bases fit TRBD1. The CDR3 runs to 14 residues. V shed 9 bases, J shed 10 bases, and the junction held 15 bases outside the gene matches. Germline CDR1 and CDR2: SGHRS and YFSETQ. In DNA, the CDR3 is TGCGCCACCCAACGGGACAGGGACGGGATTCCGCAGTATTTT. Amino acid sequence: CATQRDRDGIPQYF.

The gene calls are TRBV7-2 and TRBJ2-1, with TRBD2 identical over 11 bases. Germline lookup yields CDR1 SGHTA and CDR2 FQGNSA. This CDR3 spans 16 amino acids. Germline trimming cut 2 bases from V and 9 bases from J; bases unmatched to any gene: 9. The CDR3 DNA reads as TGTGCCAGCAGCTTATTGGGTGGGACTAGCGGAAGTGAGCAGTTCTTC. Translating gives CASSLLGGTSGSEQFF.

The V and J genes are TRBV6-1 and TRBJ1-6; TRBD1 is a possible D gene (6 bases). Trimming stripped 8 bases from V and 9 bases from J, with 20 bases between. Germline-derived CDR1 and CDR2 are MNHNS and SASEGT. CDR3 length: 15 residues. The CDR3 DNA reads TGTGCCAGCCTCCGGACAGAAATGGTGGGTTCACCCCTCCACTTT. This encodes CASLRTEMVGSPLHF.

J is TRBJ2-7 and V is TRBV30, with 9 bases matching TRBD2. Losses at the gene ends were 1 base for V and 2 bases for J; bases not matched to a gene: 3. Germline V CDR1 and CDR2: GTSNPN, SVGIG (reference sequence). The CDR3 has 14 residues. The CDR3 region is CAWSARGGAYEQYF. As DNA, the CDR3 is TGTGCCTGGAGTGCCCGCGGGGGGGCCTACGAGCAGTACTTC. Based on the CDR3 plus reference TRBV30 and TRBJ2-7, the full variable domain is SQTIHQWPATLVQPVGSPLSLECTVEGTSNPNLYWYRQAAGRGLQLLFYSVGIGQISSEVPQNLSASRPQDRQFILSSKKLLLSDSGFYLCAWSARGGAYEQYFGPGTRLTVT.

The CDR3 reads CASSPPEGGSYEQYF. CDR3 coding DNA: TGTGCCAGCTCACCACCGGAAGGGGGATCCTACGAGCAGTACTTC. The chain carries TRBV18 and TRBJ2-7, with D possibly TRBD1 on 6 matching bases. V was pared by 0 bases and J by 1 base, with 10 bases between. Per germline, CDR1 KGHSH and CDR2 LQKENI. The CDR3 loop spans 15 amino acids.

The rearrangement uses TRBV6-5 and TRBJ2-7; D not certain. This CDR3 spans 13 amino acids. CDR1 is MNHEY, CDR2 SVGAGI, per germline. The germline V and J ends were trimmed by 5 bases and 6 bases, with 14 bases remaining between them. The CDR3 DNA is TGTGCCAGCAGTGATGCGTGGTCTGGCGAGCAGTACTTC. The encoded protein is CASSDAWSGEQYF.

The V and J genes are TRBV13 and TRBJ2-7; 13 nucleotides line up with TRBD2. The ends lost 8 bases at V and 4 bases at J; junction bases unmatched: 11. The germline gives CDR1 PRHDT, CDR2 FYEKMQ (reference sequence). The CDR3 is made up of 16 amino acids. The CDR3 nucleotides read TGTGCCAGCTATCCCCGACTAGCGGGGGGCGATTACGAGCAGTACTTC. It encodes CASYPRLAGGDYEQYF.

V usage is TRBV5-4 and J usage is TRBJ2-5; TRBD2 matches 11 bases. After removal of 4 bases from V and 2 bases from J, the junction contained 4 bases not matched to a gene. This CDR3 has 15 amino acids. In germline, CDR1 is SGHNT, CDR2 YYREEE (reference sequence). The CDR3 protein is CASSVGTSGQETQYF. Written as DNA, the CDR3 is TGTGCCAGCAGCGTCGGGACTAGCGGACAAGAGACCCAGTACTTC.

The chain uses TRBV7-9 and TRBJ2-3, with 10 bases fitting TRBD1. The CDR3 extends over 15 amino acids. Germline loops: CDR1 SEHNR, CDR2 FQNEAQ (reference sequence). J gave up 6 bases and V 5 bases, and 8 bases lay outside the gene matches. As DNA, the CDR3 is TGTGCCAGCAGCCCACCGGGACAGGGGCGGGATACGCAGTATTTT. This codes for CASSPPGQGRDTQYF.

Remarks on this clone: At the DNA level, this CDR3 is encoded by other sequences in the same sample as well. The V and J genes are TRBV5-4 and TRBJ1-1; TRBD1 agrees at 8 bases. Per the germline V gene, CDR1 is SGHNT and CDR2 is YYREEE (reference sequence). CDR3 length: 14 residues. After removal of 2 bases from V and 3 bases from J, the junction contained 3 bases not matched to a gene. The CDR3 DNA reads TGTGCCAGCAGCTTAGACAGGGGCGACACTGAAGCTTTCTTT. Protein product: CASSLDRGDTEAFF.

The chain carries TRBV6-1 and TRBJ1-5; 8 bases fit TRBD1. CDR3 length: 18 amino acids. V dropped 4 bases and J dropped 2; count of bases not matched to a gene: 13. Germline V gives CDR1 MNHNS, CDR2 SASEGT. The CDR3 nucleotides are TGTGCCAGCAGTGCCCGGACAGGGAAGAGTGCCGGCAATCAGCCCCAGCATTTT. Protein: CASSARTGKSAGNQPQHF.

This chain uses TRBV5-1 with TRBJ2-7; TRBD1 matches at 10 bases. Trimming cost V 4 bases and J 7 bases; bases outside gene matches: 14. In germline, CDR1 is SGHRS, CDR2 YFSETQ. The CDR3 extends over 16 amino acids. The CDR3 nucleotides read TGCGCCAGCAGCCCCGCCCCGGGACAGGGGATGTCAGAGCAGTACTTC. Encoded protein: CASSPAPGQGMSEQYF.

The gene calls are TRBV27 and TRBJ2-7; D not certain. Trimming cost V 5 bases and J 0 bases, with 11 bases left between them. The CDR3 is 14 amino acids. Germline V lookup: CDR1 MNHEY, CDR2 SMNVEV (reference sequence). CDR3 sequence reads: CASSPSPISYEQYF. The DNA for the CDR3 is TGTGCCAGCAGTCCTTCCCCTATCTCCTACGAGCAGTACTTC.

The chain joins TRBV18 to TRBJ2-3; D is ambiguous. The CDR3 runs to 14 residues. The V gene lost 3 bases and the J gene lost 4 bases, with 11 bases spanning the gap. The germline V gene has CDR1 KGHSH and CDR2 LQKENI. The CDR3 spells CASSPDTDPDTQYF. CDR3 nucleotides: TGTGCCAGCTCACCGGATACAGACCCAGATACGCAGTATTTT.

This rearrangement joins TRBV12-5 to TRBJ2-1; tentative D call: TRBD2 (7 bases). Trimming removed 7 bases at V and 4 bases at J, with 17 bases between. The germline V gene encodes CDR1 LGHNT and CDR2 FRNRAP. The CDR3 sequence is 15 residues long. In DNA form, the CDR3 reads TGTGCTAGTGCTATAGGGGGGGGGCGATACAATGAGCAGTTCTTC. It translates to CASAIGGGRYNEQFF.

The chain recombines TRBV28 with TRBJ1-1; D gene ambiguous. Trimming removed 6 bases from V and 4 bases from J, with 18 bases in between. Germline V lookup: CDR1 MDHEN, CDR2 SYDVKM. CDR3 size: 15 residues. The DNA of the CDR3 is TGTGCCAGCAGCCCTTACGGGGAAGGGAGCACTGAAGCTTTCTTT. It specifies CASSPYGEGSTEAFF.

The chain links TRBV7-3 to TRBJ1-2, with D uncertain. V gave up 5 bases and J gave up 2 bases, with 15 bases separating them. In germline, CDR1 is SGHTA, CDR2 FQGTGA. The CDR3 totals 15 residues. The CDR3 reads CASSLGGYTNYGYTF. CDR3 sequence (DNA): TGTGCCAGCAGCCTAGGAGGGTATACGAACTATGGCTACACCTTC.

The genes are TRBV5-6 and TRBJ2-3; TRBD2 agrees at 7 bases. Germline V CDR1 and CDR2: SGHDT, YYEEEE. Germline trimming cut 2 bases from V and 2 bases from J; bases unmatched to any gene: 8. The CDR3 is made up of 16 amino acids. The CDR3 DNA reads TGTGCCAGCAGCTTATGGCGGGAGTGGGACACAGATACGCAGTATTTT. Translated: CASSLWREWDTDTQYF.

The chain employs TRBV4-2 and TRBJ2-3; TRBD2 might be the D (7 bases). Germline V gene lookup returns CDR1 LGHNA and CDR2 YNFKEQ. Trimming stripped 1 base from V and 6 bases from J, with 20 bases between. The CDR3 has 17 residues. The CDR3 loop is CASSQVGGGTMGDTQYF. CDR3 sequence (DNA): TGTGCCAGCAGCCAAGTGGGCGGGGGCACAATGGGGGATACGCAGTATTTT.

A few counts support this clone. This chain uses TRBV2 with TRBJ1-1; D gene unclear. Germline values: CDR1 SNHLY, CDR2 FYNNEI. The CDR3 contains 14 residues. V gave up 6 bases and J gave up 4 bases, with 15 bases separating them. This CDR3 is CASREGPGPTEAFF. The CDR3 nucleotides read TGTGCCAGCAGAGAGGGTCCAGGCCCCACTGAAGCTTTCTTT.

The genes are TRBV28 and TRBJ2-1; TRBD1 is a possible D gene (5 bases). The V gene's germline CDR1 is MDHEN and CDR2 SYDVKM. V was clipped by 7 bases and J by 6 bases, with 10 bases between them. This CDR3 spans 12 amino acids. CDR3 in amino acids: CASTTDGNEQFF. CDR3 nucleotide sequence: TGTGCCAGCACGACAGACGGCAATGAGCAGTTCTTC.

The genes are TRBV27 and TRBJ1-2, with 7 bases matching TRBD1. Per the germline V gene, CDR1 is MNHEY and CDR2 is SMNVEV (reference sequence). CDR3 length equals 15 residues. V was clipped by 5 bases and J by 8 bases; unmatched bases: 14. The CDR3 loop is CASSGGTGVVRGYTF. CDR3 nucleotide sequence: TGTGCCAGCAGTGGAGGCACAGGGGTGGTGCGCGGCTACACCTTC.